This TCR beta chain was captured by sequencing in a study of T-cell reconstitution after alpha-beta-depleted transplantation in children. Looked up from germline, CDR1 is DFQATT and CDR2 is SNEGSKA (reference sequence). V was pared by 3 bases and J by 2 bases, with 2 bases between. CDR3 length: 10 amino acids. A library of TCRbeta sequences, prepared with unique molecular identifiers, was generated. Via MiXCR, TCRdb re-called the PCR reads, giving one row per CDR3 protein. The top ten hold 13% to 15% of the sample, which has more than 400,000 distinct CDR3 sequences, around 10% seen once. Regarding the study as a whole: From newly produced T cells came most of the T-cell counts and diversity one year after transplant.

The sample holds many counts of this clonotype. Its antigen remains unknown. The sequenced sample was PBMCs, mostly from graft donor cells, obtained 180 days after TCRalphabeta/CD19-depleted stem cell transplant. J is TRBJ2-7 and V is TRBV20-1; D ambiguous. This clonotype was sampled from a female patient between 2 and 15 years old who had a stem cell transplant for aplastic anemia, so the T cells may come from the graft donor. Here the CDR3 DNA reads TGCAGTGCTAGCACCTACGAGCAGTACTTC. Translation: CSASTYEQYF.